This TCR beta chain is drawn from a study of T cell responses to AZD1222 COVID-19 vaccine. Regarding the study as a whole: There were vaccine-associated CD4 TCRs across spike, dominant at 160-218 and 743-854. Every sample of the repertoires postdated the peak T cell response.

V was pared by 5 bases and J by 1 base, with 12 bases between. The CDR3 runs to 15 residues. Germline lookup yields CDR1 SGHTA and CDR2 FQGNSA. With regard to this clone: The antigen remains unidentified.

Assay: immunoSEQ multiplex PCR; the TCRdb copy retains only in-frame clones and omits some. Among 120,000 or so clones listed, 75% to 90% were seen once. This clonotype was sampled from an adult in good health. The material sequenced was peripheral blood, taken on day 0 of AZD1222 vaccination. This chain joins TRBV7-2 and TRBJ1-3; TRBD1 might be the D (5 bases). The DNA of the CDR3 is TGTGCCAGCAGCGGCCGACAGTTTTCTGGAAACACCATATATTTT. This codes for CASSGRQFSGNTIYF.